This TCR beta chain was captured by sequencing in a study of shared clonotypes between healthy human individuals. Study-wide points: Blood was the sole source, and tissue repertoires probably differ.

Concerning this clone: Its antigen is as yet unknown.

Profiling relied on immunoSEQ multiplex PCR, and the TCRdb table lists in-frame clones only, not all of them. Among approximately 1.4 million clones listed, around 98% were seen once. The receptor was derived from a young man in good health. Sequences were obtained from naive CD4+ T cells sorted from blood. Regarding subset: CD45RA+ positively selected.

The CDR3 loop is CASSPRLNWHTGELFF. In DNA form, the CDR3 reads TGCGCCAGCAGCCCACGACTCAATTGGCACACCGGGGAGCTGTTTTTT. The chain has TRBV5-1 and TRBJ2-2; no definite D call. The CDR3 runs 16 residues. Per germline, CDR1 SGHRS and CDR2 YFSETQ. V was shortened by 4 bases and J by 3 bases, with 16 bases between the two germline ends. Supplemented by reference TRBV5-1 and TRBJ2-2, the full variable domain reads KAGVTQTPRYLIKTRGQQVTLSCSPISGHRSVSWYQQTPGQGLQFLFEYFSETQRNKGNFPGRFSGRQFSNSRSEMNVSTLELGDSALYLCASSPRLNWHTGELFFGEGSRLTVL.